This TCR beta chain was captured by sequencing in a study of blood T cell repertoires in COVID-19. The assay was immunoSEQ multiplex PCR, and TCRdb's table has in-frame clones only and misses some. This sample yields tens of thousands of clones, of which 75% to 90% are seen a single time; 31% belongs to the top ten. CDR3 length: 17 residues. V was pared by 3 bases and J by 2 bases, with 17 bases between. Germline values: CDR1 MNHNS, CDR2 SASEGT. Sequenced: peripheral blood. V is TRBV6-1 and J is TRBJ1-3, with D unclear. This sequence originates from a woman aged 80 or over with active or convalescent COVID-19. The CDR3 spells CASSDGGGLRTGNTIYF. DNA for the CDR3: TGTGCCAGCAGTGATGGAGGCGGACTAAGGACTGGAAACACCATATATTTT.